The 4 T cell receptor beta chains in this list originate from one sample, sequenced in a study of blood T cell repertoires in COVID-19. The assay was immunoSEQ multiplex PCR, and TCRdb's table has in-frame clones only and misses some. Counted here are some 58,000 clones, around four fifths occurring once; the ten biggest clones make up more than 30%. The sequenced sample was peripheral blood. These receptor sequences come from a man aged 60-69 years with COVID-19, enrolled during active disease.

This rearrangement joins TRBV6-2 or TRBV6-3 to TRBJ2-5; 9 bases map to TRBD2. The CDR3 loop spans 13 amino acids. Per the germline V gene, CDR1 is MNHEY and CDR2 is SVGEGT. The trim removed 5 bases at V and 2 bases at J, leaving 0 bases unmatched. CDR3 protein: CASSSGRQETQYF. CDR3 coding DNA: TGTGCCAGCAGTAGCGGGAGGCAAGAGACCCAGTACTTC.

The chain has TRBV9 and TRBJ1-2, with 8 positions matching TRBD1. The CDR3 is 13 amino acids. Germline CDR1 reads SGDLS; CDR2 reads YYNGEE. After removal of 4 bases from V and 3 bases from J, the junction contained 2 bases not matched to a gene. CDR3 coding DNA: TGTGCCAGCAGCTCGACAGGGGACTATGGCTACACCTTC. This translates into CASSSTGDYGYTF.

This chain joins TRBV11-3 and TRBJ2-3; TRBD1 might be the D (6 bases). CDR1 is SGHNT and CDR2 is YENEEA in the germline V gene. The CDR3 sequence is 16 residues long. V dropped 5 bases and J dropped 2 bases, with 17 bases sitting between them. Written as DNA, the CDR3 is TGTGCCAGCAGCCCGCAGGGGCGCGAATCCACAGATACGCAGTATTTT. This sequence encodes CASSPQGRESTDTQYF.

The chain employs TRBV4-3 and TRBJ1-5; a possible D gene is TRBD1 (6 bases). Trimming took off 0 bases at V and 7 bases at J, with 13 bases between the two ends. CDR1 is LGHNA, CDR2 YSLEER, per germline. The CDR3 is made up of 15 amino acids. The CDR3: CASSQEGGRGQPQHF. The DNA for the CDR3 is TGCGCCAGCAGCCAAGAGGGGGGGCGCGGGCAGCCCCAGCATTTT.